This TCR beta chain was captured by sequencing in a study of graft-versus-host responses after intestinal transplantation. Method: immunoSEQ multiplex PCR; TCRdb's copy keeps in-frame clones and lacks some. Among about 10,000 clones listed, about 90% were seen once. The CDR3 has 14 amino acids. V gave up 6 bases and J gave up 6 bases; unmatched junction bases: 10. Germline CDR1 reads MDHEN; CDR2 reads SYDVKM. The chain recombines TRBV28 with TRBJ2-5; 7 bases fit TRBD1. The source was PBMCs, collected just over 42 days after intestinal transplant. This TCR came from a human patient who received an intestinal transplant, so some T cells may come from the graft donor. CDR3 bases: TGTGCCAGCAGCAATTATGACAGGGCCAAGACCCAGTACTTC. Protein product: CASSNYDRAKTQYF.